This T cell receptor beta chain is drawn from a study of tumor-infiltrating lymphocytes in primary liver carcinoma. General study results and limits: Tumors reached a significantly greater top-250-clone fraction than blood did (p = 0.039). Pairs comparing tumor with adjacent tissue or blood overlapped less than pairs drawn from tumor regions.

It was unsorted whole blood that yielded blood RNA, and germline DNA was also extracted. Making TCR beta cDNA involved approximately 520 ng total RNA and a constant-region primer. Three nested multiplex PCR rounds of slightly modified ARM-PCR generated TCR beta libraries. The first two PCR rounds used TRBV1-TRBV30 primers with a Cbeta primer, 10 cycles each. Via MiXCR, TCRdb re-called the multiplex PCR reads, giving one row per CDR3 protein. The sample lists some 180,000 distinct CDR3 sequences; over 50% were seen once. Regarding this clonotype: Its target is unknown. An end of the junction differs from the germline gene, which may be a read error.

The CDR3 is made up of 16 amino acids. The germline V gene has CDR1 MGHRA and CDR2 YSYEKL. Specimen: peripheral blood. The TCR comes from a man aged 40-55 years with primary liver carcinoma and hepatitis B virus infection. This rearrangement joins TRBV4-1 to TRBJ2-2; 7 nucleotides agree with TRBD1. CDR3 DNA sequence: TGCGCCAGCGGCCAACGGGACAGCCTAAACACCGGGGAGCTGTTTTTT. Encoded protein: CASGQRDSLNTGELFF.